These 27 T cell receptor beta chains were sequenced from one sample in a study of OX40 agonist ivuxolimab in advanced cancers. Some clones are missing from TCRdb's copy, which holds only in-frame ones; the method was immunoSEQ multiplex PCR. The sample shows approximately 94,000 clones, around 93% of them seen only once. Sequences were derived from CD4+ or CD8+ T cells sorted from blood, sampled in a trial of the OX40 agonist ivuxolimab. All receptors come from an adult with an advanced solid tumor such as melanoma, head and neck, liver or kidney cancer.

The chain has TRBV15 and TRBJ2-7, with 9 bases fitting TRBD2. Germline CDR1 LNHNV, CDR2 YYDKDF (reference sequence). The CDR3 is 17 amino acids. V was clipped by 1 base and J by 4 bases; unmatched bases: 11. The CDR3 sequence: CATSRGISGSRKYEQYF. The CDR3, as DNA: TGTGCCACCAGCAGAGGGATTAGCGGGAGTAGGAAGTACGAGCAGTACTTC.

The rearrangement joins TRBV28 to TRBJ2-7; TRBD1 is a possible D gene (6 bases). The CDR3 is 15 amino acids. Trimming stripped 4 bases from V and 5 bases from J, with 18 bases between. Germline V gives CDR1 MDHEN, CDR2 SYDVKM. The CDR3 loop is CASSSPNPGANEQYF. CDR3 nucleotides: TGTGCCAGCAGTTCCCCGAATCCAGGGGCCAACGAGCAGTACTTC. The full variable domain, with the rest looked up from reference TRBV28 and TRBJ2-7, is DVKVTQSSRYLVKRTGEKVFLECVQDMDHENMFWYRQDPGLGLRLIYFSYDVKMKEKGDIPEGYSVSREKKERFSLILESASTNQTSMYLCASSSPNPGANEQYFGPGTRLTVT.

This chain uses TRBV5-8 with TRBJ2-7; the D gene could be TRBD1 or TRBD2 (5 bases each). CDR3 size: 14 residues. With 1 base removed from V and 3 bases from J, the gap between germline ends came to 11 bases. The V gene's germline CDR1 is SGHTS and CDR2 YDEGEE. CDR3 DNA: TGTGCCAGCAGCTTGTTAGGGACGGACTACGAGCAGTACTTC. Translation: CASSLLGTDYEQYF.

This chain joins TRBV20-1 and TRBJ2-5; D call uncertain. The germline V gene has CDR1 DFQATT and CDR2 SNEGSKA (reference sequence). The CDR3 is 11 amino acids. Between the trimmed V and J ends, which lost 2 bases and 2 bases, there was a span of 3 bases. This CDR3 is CSARQQETQYF. The CDR3 DNA reads TGCAGTGCTAGACAGCAAGAGACCCAGTACTTC.

The V call is TRBV6-5, the J call TRBJ1-2, with 8 bases fitting TRBD1. The CDR3 is 14 residues long. The V gene's germline CDR1 is MNHEY and CDR2 SVGAGI. The V and J ends lost 6 bases and 7 bases, in that order; junction bases with no gene match: 10. The CDR3 loop reads CASSQWTGSSGYTF. The CDR3 DNA reads as TGTGCCAGCAGCCAATGGACAGGGTCATCTGGCTACACCTTC.

This chain connects TRBV7-2 to TRBJ2-7; D is uncertain. Trimming left V 3 bases short and J 2 bases short, with 14 bases between. The CDR3 has 15 residues. Germline CDR1 and CDR2: SGHTA and FQGNSA. CDR3 coding DNA: TGTGCCAGCAGCTTGATAGACAAACCTCCCTACGAGCAGTACTTC. It yields the protein CASSLIDKPPYEQYF.

This sequence joins TRBV7-9 and TRBJ2-7; 9 bases are shared with TRBD1. The CDR3 sequence is 14 residues long. Unmatched junction bases numbered 12, after V lost 5 bases and J lost 10 bases. From germline, CDR1 is SEHNR and CDR2 FQNEAQ (reference sequence). This CDR3 is CASSDYRGRNEQYF. CDR3 bases: TGTGCCAGCAGCGATTACAGGGGGCGCAATGAACAGTACTTC.

This clone was seen a single time. This chain links TRBV5-1 with TRBJ1-3, with D hard to call. Looked up from germline, CDR1 is SGHRS and CDR2 is YFSETQ. This CDR3 contains 14 residues. V dropped 0 bases and J dropped 4 bases, with 8 bases sitting between them. CDR3 sequence: CASSLGTGGNTIYF. Here the CDR3 DNA reads TGCGCCAGCAGCTTGGGGACCGGAGGAAACACCATATATTTT.

The CDR3 coding sequence is TGTGCCAGCAGTGAAGCGCCGGGTAGTGGCTACACCTTC. This sequence encodes CASSEAPGSGYTF. The rearrangement uses TRBV2 and TRBJ1-2; D is ambiguous. The CDR3 totals 13 residues. The V end was cut by 0 bases, the J end by 7 bases, with 9 bases between. Germline CDR1 is SNHLY and CDR2 is FYNNEI. The whole variable domain, remainder taken from reference TRBV2 and TRBJ1-2, is EPEVTQTPSHQVTQMGQEVILRCVPISNHLYFYWYRQILGQKVEFLVSFYNNEISEKSEIFDDQFSVERPDGSNFTLKIRSTKLEDSAMYFCASSEAPGSGYTFGSGTRLTVV.

The chain links TRBV27 to TRBJ1-1; D gene uncertain. There are 15 residues in the CDR3. CDR1 is MNHEY and CDR2 is SMNVEV in the germline V gene (reference sequence). With 2 bases removed from V and 1 base from J, the gap between germline ends came to 11 bases. The CDR3 is CASSLIALGNTEAFF. As DNA, the CDR3 is TGTGCCAGCAGTTTAATAGCCTTGGGGAACACTGAAGCTTTCTTT.

The chain employs TRBV5-1 and TRBJ2-1, with 8 bases that match TRBD2. Germline values: CDR1 SGHRS, CDR2 YFSETQ. Losses at the gene ends were 1 base for V and 1 base for J; bases not matched to a gene: 7. The CDR3 loop spans 17 amino acids. This CDR3 is CASSLNGRGRSYNEQFF. The CDR3 DNA is TGCGCCAGCAGCTTGAACGGGAGGGGGAGGTCCTACAATGAGCAGTTCTTC. Drawing the rest from reference TRBV5-1 and TRBJ2-1, the complete variable domain is KAGVTQTPRYLIKTRGQQVTLSCSPISGHRSVSWYQQTPGQGLQFLFEYFSETQRNKGNFPGRFSGRQFSNSRSEMNVSTLELGDSALYLCASSLNGRGRSYNEQFFGPGTRLTVL.

The table lists this clone with a few counts. CDR3 amino acids: CASSPGENQPQHF. The CDR3 region has the DNA TGTGCCAGCTCACCAGGGGAGAATCAGCCCCAGCATTTT. The rearrangement uses TRBV18 and TRBJ1-5; D is unclear. CDR3 length: 13 amino acids. Germline assignment: CDR1 KGHSH and CDR2 LQKENI. Trimming took 2 bases from V and 4 from J, leaving 6 bases between them.

This clone was seen just once. The V and J genes are TRBV7-9 and TRBJ1-4; 7 bases map to TRBD1. V lost 0 bases, J lost 8 bases, and 3 bases stayed unmatched. This CDR3 spans 14 amino acids. The germline V gene encodes CDR1 SEHNR and CDR2 FQNEAQ (reference sequence). CDR3 sequence (DNA): TGTGCCAGCAGCTTAGCAGGGGGCGACGAAAAACTGTTTTTT. Protein: CASSLAGGDEKLFF.

The rearrangement uses TRBV11-1 and TRBJ1-1, with D unclear. The CDR3 covers 12 residues. CDR1 is SGHAT, CDR2 FQDESV, per germline (reference sequence). Trimming removed 3 bases at V and 5 bases at J, with 7 bases between. CDR3 sequence reads: CASSFRGTEAFF. The DNA for the CDR3 is TGTGCCAGCAGCTTTCGGGGAACTGAAGCTTTCTTT.

This clone was recorded once. The V gene is TRBV7-2, the J gene TRBJ2-3, with 8 nucleotides matching TRBD2. Germline loops: CDR1 SGHTA, CDR2 FQGNSA. The CDR3 consists of 16 residues. Trimming at V came to 5 bases and at J to 1 base, leaving 8 bases not matched to a gene. The DNA of the CDR3 is TGTGCCAGCAGCGCCGGACTAGCTCTCGGCACAGATACGCAGTATTTT. It translates to CASSAGLALGTDTQYF.

CDR3 loop: CASSEYIGNTIYF. Written as DNA, the CDR3 is TGTGCCAGCAGTGAATACATTGGAAACACCATATATTTT. The chain employs TRBV6-1 and TRBJ1-3; D is unclear. From germline, CDR1 is MNHNS and CDR2 SASEGT. V was clipped by 2 bases and J by 3 bases, with 5 bases between them. The CDR3 consists of 13 residues.

The chain carries TRBV6-6 and TRBJ2-7; D remains unclear. The V end lost 5 bases, the J end lost 4 bases, and 6 bases lay between the germline ends. Germline values: CDR1 MNHNY, CDR2 SVGAGI (reference sequence). CDR3 length: 11 residues. The CDR3 spells CASSMGYEQYF. CDR3 coding DNA: TGTGCCAGCAGTATGGGTTACGAGCAGTACTTC.

The chain recombines TRBV7-9 with TRBJ2-7; 7 bases align to TRBD1. Germline V gene sequence: CDR1 SEHNR, CDR2 FQNEAQ (reference sequence). The CDR3 has 16 residues. J lost 2 bases, V lost 6 bases, and 13 bases had no gene match. CDR3 region: CASRSGTAELTYEQYF. The CDR3 nucleotides are TGTGCCAGCAGGTCCGGGACAGCAGAATTGACCTACGAGCAGTACTTC.

CDR3 sequence (DNA): TGTGCCAGCAGCTTAGATCTGGGGGTGAGGACCCAGTACTTC. It specifies CASSLDLGVRTQYF. The gene calls are TRBV11-2 and TRBJ2-5; either TRBD1 or TRBD2 may fit D (5 bases each). Germline CDR1 reads SGHAT; CDR2 reads FQNNGV. V was pared by 0 bases and J by 7 bases, with 12 bases between. The CDR3 extends over 14 amino acids.

This chain connects TRBV18 to TRBJ2-1; 12 nucleotides line up with TRBD2. V was pared by 7 bases and J by 5 bases, with 6 bases of the junction left unmatched. The CDR3 is 15 residues long. Germline CDR1 KGHSH, CDR2 LQKENI. CDR3 in amino acids: CASFRTSGVHNEQFF. CDR3 in DNA: TGTGCCAGCTTCCGGACTAGCGGGGTCCACAATGAGCAGTTCTTC. Variable domain in full (rest from reference TRBV18 and TRBJ2-1): NAGVMQNPRHLVRRRGQEARLRCSPMKGHSHVYWYRQLPEEGLKFMVYLQKENIIDESGMPKERFSAEFPKEGPSILRIQQVVRGDSAAYFCASFRTSGVHNEQFFGPGTRLTVL.

The chain combines TRBV28 with TRBJ2-2, with 8 positions matching TRBD2. The CDR3 covers 16 residues. V gave up 3 bases and J gave up 4 bases; unmatched junction bases: 7. The germline CDR1 and CDR2 sequences are MDHEN and SYDVKM. DNA of the CDR3: TGTGCCAGCAGTTTTTCTCCTAGCGGGCCCACCGGGGAGCTGTTTTTT. It yields the protein CASSFSPSGPTGELFF.

The chain uses TRBV4-2 and TRBJ2-1; the match to TRBD2 covers 7 bases. The CDR3 has 12 amino acids. CDR1 and CDR2 (germline): LGHNA, YNFKEQ. The trim removed 2 bases at V and 9 bases at J, leaving 1 base unmatched. CDR3 sequence (DNA): TGTGCCAGCAGCCAATGGGGGGGTGAGCAGTTCTTC. The encoded protein is CASSQWGGEQFF.

The V and J genes are TRBV5-1 and TRBJ2-1, with D possibly being TRBD1 (5 bases). CDR3 length equals 14 residues. V was trimmed by 7 bases and J by 5 bases, leaving 16 bases between them. Germline V gene lookup returns CDR1 SGHRS and CDR2 YFSETQ. The CDR3 loop is CASRLDNIDNEQFF. The CDR3 DNA reads as TGCGCCAGCCGTTTGGACAATATAGACAATGAGCAGTTCTTC.

CDR3 region: CASSESSYNEQFF. The CDR3 DNA reads as TGTGCGAGTAGCGAGAGCTCCTACAATGAGCAGTTCTTC. This chain uses TRBV7-8 with TRBJ2-1, with TRBD2 as a possible D gene (5 bases). The germline V gene has CDR1 SGHVS and CDR2 FQNEAQ. CDR3 length equals 13 residues.

The CDR3 sequence: CASSLETGRSSYEQYF. In nucleotides, the CDR3 is TGTGCCAGCAGCTTAGAAACGGGACGGTCCTCCTACGAGCAGTACTTC. The chain links TRBV7-2 to TRBJ2-7; D may match TRBD1 or TRBD2 (5 bases each). Germline V lookup: CDR1 SGHTA, CDR2 FQGNSA. The CDR3 length is 16 residues. With 1 base removed from V and 0 bases from J, the gap between germline ends came to 13 bases.

The gene calls are TRBV28 and TRBJ2-1, with 9 nucleotides matching TRBD1. V lost 8 bases and J lost 1; bases outside the gene matches: 9. The CDR3 spans 16 residues. In germline, CDR1 is MDHEN, CDR2 SYDVKM. The DNA for the CDR3 is TGTGCCAGCTTTCCAAACAGGGGGCTTTCCTACAATGAGCAGTTCTTC. Translation: CASFPNRGLSYNEQFF.

This clone occurred once. CDR3 amino acids: CASSPRVVTEAFF. CDR3 sequence (DNA): TGTGCCAGCAGTCCCAGGGTAGTCACTGAAGCTTTCTTT. V and J are TRBV6-1 and TRBJ1-1; the D gene is possibly TRBD1 (5 bases). The CDR3 totals 13 residues. CDR1 and CDR2 (germline): MNHNS, SASEGT. Deletions cut 5 bases from V and 4 bases from J, with 11 bases between.